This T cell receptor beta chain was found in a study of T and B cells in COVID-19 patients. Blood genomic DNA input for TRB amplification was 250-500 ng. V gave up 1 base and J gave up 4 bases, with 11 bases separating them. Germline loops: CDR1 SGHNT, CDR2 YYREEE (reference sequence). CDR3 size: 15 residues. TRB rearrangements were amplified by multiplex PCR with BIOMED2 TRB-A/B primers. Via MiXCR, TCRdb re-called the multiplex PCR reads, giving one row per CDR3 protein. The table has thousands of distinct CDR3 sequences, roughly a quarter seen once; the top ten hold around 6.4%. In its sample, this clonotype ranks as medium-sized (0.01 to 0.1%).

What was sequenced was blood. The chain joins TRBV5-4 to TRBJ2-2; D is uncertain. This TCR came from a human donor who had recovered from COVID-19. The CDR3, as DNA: TGTGCCAGCAGCTTGTCGTGGGGAACCACCGGGGAGCTGTTTTTT. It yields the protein CASSLSWGTTGELFF.